The entry below describes one T cell receptor (beta chain). The CDR3 has 17 amino acids. The trim removed 0 bases at V and 2 bases at J, leaving 7 bases unmatched. In germline, CDR1 is LGHNA, CDR2 YSLEER. These data are taken from a study of T cell changes during pregnancy in multiple sclerosis. The method was immunoSEQ multiplex PCR; TCRdb's version includes in-frame clones alone and lacks a portion of them. The sample yields approximately 60,000 clones, roughly 88% seen once. The chain uses TRBV4-3 and TRBJ2-3; 8 nucleotides agree with TRBD2. The sequence derives from a female donor with multiple sclerosis, enrolled in a pregnancy study. The specimen was peripheral blood, collected in the second trimester of pregnancy. The CDR3, as DNA: TGCGCCAGCAGCCAAGATCTTTGGCGGGGGGTCACAGATACGCAGTATTTT. Translated: CASSQDLWRGVTDTQYF.